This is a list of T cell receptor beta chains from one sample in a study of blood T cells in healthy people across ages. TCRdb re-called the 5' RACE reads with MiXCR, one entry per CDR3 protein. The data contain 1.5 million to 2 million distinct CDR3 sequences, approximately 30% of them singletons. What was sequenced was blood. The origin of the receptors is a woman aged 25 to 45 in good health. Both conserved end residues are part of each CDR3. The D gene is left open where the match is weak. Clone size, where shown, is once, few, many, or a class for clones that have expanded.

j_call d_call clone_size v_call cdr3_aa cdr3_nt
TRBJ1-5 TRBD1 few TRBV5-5 CASSYVGTGVNQPQHF TGTGCCAGCAGCTATGTGGGGACAGGGGTGAATCAGCCCCAGCATTTT
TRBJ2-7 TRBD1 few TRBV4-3 CASSRSSGGFFYEQYF TGCGCCAGCAGCCGGAGTTCAGGGGGCTTTTTCTACGAGCAGTACTTC
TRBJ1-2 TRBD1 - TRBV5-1 CASSFVRGKSGYTF TGCGCCAGCAGCTTCGTCAGGGGGAAGTCTGGCTACACCTTC
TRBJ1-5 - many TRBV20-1 CSARGNSNQPQHF TGCAGTGCTAGGGGTAATAGCAATCAGCCCCAGCATTTT
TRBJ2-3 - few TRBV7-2 CASSLTPSVEDTQYF TGTGCCAGCAGCTTAACCCCTAGCGTTGAAGATACGCAGTATTTT
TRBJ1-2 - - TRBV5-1 CASSYGQSETYGYTF TGCGCCAGCAGCTATGGACAGAGTGAGACCTATGGCTACACCTTC
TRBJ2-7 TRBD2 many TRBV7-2 CASSLNGLAGDEQYF TGTGCCAGCAGCTTGAACGGACTAGCGGGAGACGAGCAGTACTTC
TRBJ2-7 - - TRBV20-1 CSASGPTYEQYF TGCAGTGCCTCCGGGCCCACCTACGAGCAGTACTTC
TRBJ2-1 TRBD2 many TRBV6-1 CASTGGAGVTYNEQFF TGTGCCAGCACTGGAGGCGCGGGAGTTACTTACAATGAGCAGTTCTTC
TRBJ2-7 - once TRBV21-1 CASSKACRRFTLITYEQYF TGTGCCAGCAGCAAAGCCTGCAGGCGCTTCACCCTTATCACCTACGAGCAGTACTTC
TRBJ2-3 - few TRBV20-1 CSARDLPTTGGYTDTQYF TGCAGTGCTAGAGATCTCCCAACCACTGGCGGATACACAGATACGCAGTATTTT
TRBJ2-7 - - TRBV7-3 CASSFEESYEQYF TGTGCCAGCAGCTTCGAGGAGTCCTACGAGCAGTACTTC
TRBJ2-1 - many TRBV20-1 CSASQGYYNEQFF TGCAGTGCTAGTCAGGGGTACTACAATGAGCAGTTCTTC
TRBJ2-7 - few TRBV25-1 CASSETGGVEQYF TGTGCCAGCAGTGAGACAGGCGGGGTGGAGCAGTACTTC
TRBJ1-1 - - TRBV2 CAEAVGEAFF TGTGCCGAAGCGGTAGGTGAAGCTTTCTTT
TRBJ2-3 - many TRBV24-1 CATRNNGHTDTQYF TGTGCCACCAGGAATAATGGCCACACAGATACGCAGTATTTT
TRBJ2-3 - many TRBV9 CASSVAGDTQYF TGTGCCAGCAGCGTAGCTGGAGATACGCAGTATTTT
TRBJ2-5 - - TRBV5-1 CASSFGKEETQYF TGCGCCAGCAGCTTCGGGAAGGAGGAGACCCAGTACTTC
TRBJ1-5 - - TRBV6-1 CASSGGHYQPQHF TGTGCCAGCAGTGGTGGACATTATCAGCCCCAGCATTTT
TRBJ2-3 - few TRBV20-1 CSARRLESTDTQYF TGCAGTGCTAGACGGCTAGAAAGCACAGATACGCAGTATTTT
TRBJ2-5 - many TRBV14 CASSQLGLADAQVAQYF TGTGCCAGCAGCCAGCTGGGTTTAGCAGACGCCCAAGTGGCCCAGTACTTC
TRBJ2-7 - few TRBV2 CASITGPRLEQYF TGTGCCAGCATCACAGGACCGCGGCTCGAGCAGTACTTC
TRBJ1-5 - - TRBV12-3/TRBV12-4 CASSFQKLQGYSNRPQHF TGTGCCAGCAGCTTCCAAAAGCTACAGGGATATAGCAATCGGCCCCAGCATTTT
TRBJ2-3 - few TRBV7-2 CASSPERTSDTQYF TGTGCCAGCAGCCCAGAGCGCACCTCGGATACGCAGTATTTT
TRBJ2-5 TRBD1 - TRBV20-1 CSAVRTGQETQYF TGCAGTGCTGTAAGGACAGGGCAAGAGACCCAGTACTTC